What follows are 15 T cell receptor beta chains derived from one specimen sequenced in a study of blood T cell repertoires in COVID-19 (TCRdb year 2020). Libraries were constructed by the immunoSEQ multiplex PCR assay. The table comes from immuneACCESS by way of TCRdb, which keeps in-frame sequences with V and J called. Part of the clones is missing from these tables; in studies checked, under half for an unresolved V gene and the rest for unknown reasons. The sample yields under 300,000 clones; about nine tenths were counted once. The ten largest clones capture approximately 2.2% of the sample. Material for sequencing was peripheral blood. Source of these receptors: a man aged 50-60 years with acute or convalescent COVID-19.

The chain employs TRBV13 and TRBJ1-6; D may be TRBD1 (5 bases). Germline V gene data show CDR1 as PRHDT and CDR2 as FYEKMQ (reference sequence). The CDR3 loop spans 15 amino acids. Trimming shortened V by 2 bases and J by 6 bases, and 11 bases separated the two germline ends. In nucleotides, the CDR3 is TGTGCCAGCAGCTTAAGGGGCCTAGGTAATTCACCCCTCCACTTT. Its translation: CASSLRGLGNSPLHF.

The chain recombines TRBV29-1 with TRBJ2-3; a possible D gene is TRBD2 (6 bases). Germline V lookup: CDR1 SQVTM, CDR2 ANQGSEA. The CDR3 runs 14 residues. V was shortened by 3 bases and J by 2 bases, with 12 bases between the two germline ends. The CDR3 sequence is CSVDFGGYTDTQYF. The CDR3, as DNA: TGCAGCGTTGATTTTGGGGGGTACACAGATACGCAGTATTTT.

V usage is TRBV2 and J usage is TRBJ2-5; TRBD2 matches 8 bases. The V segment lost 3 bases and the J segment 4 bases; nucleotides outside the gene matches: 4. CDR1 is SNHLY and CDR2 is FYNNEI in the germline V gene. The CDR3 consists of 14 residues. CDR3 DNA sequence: TGTGCCAGCAGTGAGGGGACTAGAGGAGAGACCCAGTACTTC. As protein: CASSEGTRGETQYF. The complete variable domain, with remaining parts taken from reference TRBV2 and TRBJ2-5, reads EPEVTQTPSHQVTQMGQEVILRCVPISNHLYFYWYRQILGQKVEFLVSFYNNEISEKSEIFDDQFSVERPDGSNFTLKIRSTKLEDSAMYFCASSEGTRGETQYFGPGTRLLVL.

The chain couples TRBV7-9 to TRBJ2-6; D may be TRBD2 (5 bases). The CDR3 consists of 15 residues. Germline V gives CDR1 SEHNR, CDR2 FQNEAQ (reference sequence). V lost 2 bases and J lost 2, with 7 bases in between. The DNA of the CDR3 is TGTGCCAGCAGCTTATCGGGGACTGGGGCCAACGTCCTGACTTTC. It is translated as CASSLSGTGANVLTF.

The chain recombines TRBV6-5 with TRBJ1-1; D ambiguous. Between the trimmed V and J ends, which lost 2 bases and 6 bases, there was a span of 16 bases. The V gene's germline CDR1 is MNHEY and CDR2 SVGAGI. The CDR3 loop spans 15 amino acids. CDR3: CASSYGSGPGAEAFF. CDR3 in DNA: TGTGCCAGCAGTTACGGGTCGGGCCCCGGGGCTGAAGCTTTCTTT.

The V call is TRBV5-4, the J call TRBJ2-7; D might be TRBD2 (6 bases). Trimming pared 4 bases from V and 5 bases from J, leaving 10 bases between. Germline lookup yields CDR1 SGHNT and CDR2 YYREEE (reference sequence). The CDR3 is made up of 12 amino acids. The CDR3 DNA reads TGTGCCAGCAGCGGGGGAGGTAACGAGCAGTACTTC. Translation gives CASSGGGNEQYF.

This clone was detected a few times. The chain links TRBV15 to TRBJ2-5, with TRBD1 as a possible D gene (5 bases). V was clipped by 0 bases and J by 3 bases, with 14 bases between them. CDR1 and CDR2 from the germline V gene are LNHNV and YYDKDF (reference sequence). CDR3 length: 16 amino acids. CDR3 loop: CATSRDGPGKKETQYF. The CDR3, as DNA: TGTGCCACCAGCAGAGACGGCCCAGGGAAGAAAGAGACCCAGTACTTC.

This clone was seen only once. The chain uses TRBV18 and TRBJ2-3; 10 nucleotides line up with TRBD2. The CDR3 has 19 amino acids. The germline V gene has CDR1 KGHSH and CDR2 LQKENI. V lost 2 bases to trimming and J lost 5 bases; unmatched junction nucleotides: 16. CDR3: CASSPFSAGGQLVGDTQYF. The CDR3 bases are TGTGCCAGCTCACCATTCTCAGCGGGGGGGCAGTTGGTCGGAGATACGCAGTATTTT.

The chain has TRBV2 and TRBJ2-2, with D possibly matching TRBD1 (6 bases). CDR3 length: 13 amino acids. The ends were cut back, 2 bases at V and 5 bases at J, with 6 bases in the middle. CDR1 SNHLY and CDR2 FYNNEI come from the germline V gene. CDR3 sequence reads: CASSEQGTGELFF. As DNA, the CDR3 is TGTGCCAGCAGTGAACAGGGGACCGGGGAGCTGTTTTTT. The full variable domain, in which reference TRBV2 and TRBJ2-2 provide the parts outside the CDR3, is EPEVTQTPSHQVTQMGQEVILRCVPISNHLYFYWYRQILGQKVEFLVSFYNNEISEKSEIFDDQFSVERPDGSNFTLKIRSTKLEDSAMYFCASSEQGTGELFFGEGSRLTVL.

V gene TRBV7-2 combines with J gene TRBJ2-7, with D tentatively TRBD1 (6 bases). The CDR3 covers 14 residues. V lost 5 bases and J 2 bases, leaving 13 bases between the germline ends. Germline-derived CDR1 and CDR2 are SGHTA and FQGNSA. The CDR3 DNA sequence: TGTGCCAGCAGCAAATTACAGGGTCCCTACGAGCAGTACTTC. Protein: CASSKLQGPYEQYF.

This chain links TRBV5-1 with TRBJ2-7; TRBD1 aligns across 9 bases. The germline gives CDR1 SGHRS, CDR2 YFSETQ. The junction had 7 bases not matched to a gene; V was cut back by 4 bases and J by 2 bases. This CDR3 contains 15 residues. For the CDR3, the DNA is TGCGCCAGCAGCCCGGGGACAGGGACGACCTACGAGCAGTACTTC. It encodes CASSPGTGTTYEQYF.

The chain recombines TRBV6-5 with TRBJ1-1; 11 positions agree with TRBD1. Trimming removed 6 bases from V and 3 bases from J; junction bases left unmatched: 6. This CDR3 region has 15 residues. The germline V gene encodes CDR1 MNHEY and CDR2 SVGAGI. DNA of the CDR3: TGTGCCAGCAGAGCCGGGACAGGGGGATACACTGAAGCTTTCTTT. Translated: CASRAGTGGYTEAFF.

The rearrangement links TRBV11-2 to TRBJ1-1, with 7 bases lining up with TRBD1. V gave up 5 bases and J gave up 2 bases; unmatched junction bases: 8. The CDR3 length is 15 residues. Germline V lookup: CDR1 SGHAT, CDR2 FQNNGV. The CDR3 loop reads CASSTRTGANTEAFF. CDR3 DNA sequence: TGTGCCAGCAGCACCCGGACAGGCGCTAACACTGAAGCTTTCTTT.

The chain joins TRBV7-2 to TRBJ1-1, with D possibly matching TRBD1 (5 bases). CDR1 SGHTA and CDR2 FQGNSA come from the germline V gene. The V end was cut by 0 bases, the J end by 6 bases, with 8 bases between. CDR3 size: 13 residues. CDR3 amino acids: CASSLARAAEAFF. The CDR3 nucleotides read TGTGCCAGCAGCTTAGCCAGGGCCGCTGAAGCTTTCTTT.

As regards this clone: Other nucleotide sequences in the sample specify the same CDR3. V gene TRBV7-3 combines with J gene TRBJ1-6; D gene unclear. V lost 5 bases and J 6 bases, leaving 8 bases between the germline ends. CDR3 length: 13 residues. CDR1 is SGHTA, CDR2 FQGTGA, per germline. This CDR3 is CASSPGGNSPLHF. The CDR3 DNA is TGTGCCAGCAGCCCTGGCGGTAATTCACCCCTCCACTTT.